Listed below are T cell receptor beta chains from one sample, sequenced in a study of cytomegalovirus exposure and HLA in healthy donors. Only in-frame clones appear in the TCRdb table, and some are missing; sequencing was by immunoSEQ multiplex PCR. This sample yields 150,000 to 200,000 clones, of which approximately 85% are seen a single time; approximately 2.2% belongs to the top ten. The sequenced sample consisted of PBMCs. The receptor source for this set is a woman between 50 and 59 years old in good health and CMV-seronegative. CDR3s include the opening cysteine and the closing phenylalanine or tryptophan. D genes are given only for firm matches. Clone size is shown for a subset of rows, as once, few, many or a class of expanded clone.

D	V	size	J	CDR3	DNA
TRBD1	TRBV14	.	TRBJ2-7	CASSRPGQGVYEQYF	TGTGCCAGCAGCCGTCCGGGACAGGGGGTCTACGAGCAGTACTTC
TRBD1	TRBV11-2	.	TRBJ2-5	CASRGLRGLGETQYF	TGTGCCAGCAGAGGTCTCAGGGGGTTGGGGGAGACCCAGTACTTC
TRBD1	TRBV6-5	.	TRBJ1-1	CASSSGPGQGVTEAFF	TGTGCCAGCAGTTCTGGACCGGGACAGGGGGTAACTGAAGCTTTCTTT
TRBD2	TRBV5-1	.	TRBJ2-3	CASSRTSGSSTDTQYF	TGCGCCAGCAGCCGAACTAGCGGGAGTAGTACAGATACGCAGTATTTT
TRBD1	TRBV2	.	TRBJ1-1	CASNNRGPDTEAFF	TGTGCCAGCAACAACAGGGGCCCAGACACTGAAGCTTTCTTT
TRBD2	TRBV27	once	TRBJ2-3	CASVHAGGGADTQYF	TGTGCCAGTGTACACGCGGGAGGAGGCGCAGATACGCAGTATTTT
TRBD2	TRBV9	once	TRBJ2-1	CASSMRGTTEQFF	TGTGCCAGCAGCATGCGAGGGACTACCGAGCAGTTCTTC
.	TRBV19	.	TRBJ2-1	CASSILSSNEQFF	TGTGCCAGTAGTATCTTATCGAGCAATGAGCAGTTCTTC
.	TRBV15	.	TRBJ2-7	CATSRPGLSNYEQYF	TGTGCCACCAGCAGACCGGGACTTAGTAATTACGAGCAGTACTTC
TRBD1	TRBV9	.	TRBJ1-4	CASSVAGDRGRERLFF	TGTGCCAGCAGCGTAGCTGGAGACAGGGGGCGTGAAAGGCTGTTTTTT
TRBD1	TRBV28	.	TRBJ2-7	CASSFLRQGTEQYF	TGTGCCAGCAGTTTTCTGAGACAGGGGACCGAGCAGTACTTC
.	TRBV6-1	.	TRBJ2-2	CASTGLLDTGELFF	TGTGCCAGCACAGGGCTGCTTGACACCGGGGAGCTGTTTTTT
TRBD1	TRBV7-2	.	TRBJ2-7	CASSINPGQGIAQYF	TGTGCCAGCAGCATAAACCCGGGACAGGGCATCGCGCAGTACTTC
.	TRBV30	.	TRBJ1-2	CAWSVLLQVYGYTF	TGTGCCTGGAGTGTACTTCTACAGGTCTATGGCTACACCTTC
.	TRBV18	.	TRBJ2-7	CASSPPSKLYEQYF	TGTGCCAGCTCACCCCCTAGCAAGCTCTACGAGCAGTACTTC
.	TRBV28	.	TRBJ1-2	CASSLIAGSYGYTF	TGTGCCAGCAGTTTAATCGCAGGTTCATATGGCTACACCTTC
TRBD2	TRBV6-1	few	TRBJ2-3	CASSGLAGGPDTQYF	TGTGCCAGCAGTGGGCTAGCGGGAGGGCCAGATACGCAGTATTTT
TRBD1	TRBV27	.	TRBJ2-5	CASSSTGGGETQYF	TGTGCCAGCAGTTCTACAGGGGGCGGCGAGACCCAGTACTTC
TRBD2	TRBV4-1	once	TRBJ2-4	CASSQDLTSGKYKNIQYF	TGCGCCAGCAGCCAAGATCTAACTAGCGGGAAATACAAAAACATTCAGTACTTC
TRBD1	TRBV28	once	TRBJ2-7	CASRTGDYEQYF	TGTGCCAGTCGGACAGGGGACTACGAGCAGTACTTC
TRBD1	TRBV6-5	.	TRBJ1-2	CASSPTGQGIYGYTF	TGTGCCAGCAGTCCGACAGGACAGGGCATCTATGGCTACACCTTC
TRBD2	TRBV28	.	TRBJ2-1	CASSFSGSFNEQFF	TGTGCCAGCAGTTTCAGCGGGAGCTTTAATGAGCAGTTCTTC
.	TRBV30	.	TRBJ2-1	CAYSRRGIYNEQFF	TGTGCCTATAGCAGGAGGGGAATATACAATGAGCAGTTCTTC
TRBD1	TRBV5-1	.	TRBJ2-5	CASSPGTGGRETQYF	TGCGCCAGCAGCCCGGGGACAGGGGGCAGGGAGACCCAGTACTTC
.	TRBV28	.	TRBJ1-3	CASSRQAFRNTIYF	TGTGCCAGCAGCCGACAGGCGTTTAGAAACACCATATATTTT
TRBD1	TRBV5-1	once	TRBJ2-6	CASSQGGTGANVLTF	TGCGCCAGCAGCCAAGGGGGCACTGGGGCCAACGTCCTGACTTTC
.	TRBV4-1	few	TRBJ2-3	CASRPYSTDTQYF	TGCGCCAGCAGACCCTACAGCACAGATACGCAGTATTTT
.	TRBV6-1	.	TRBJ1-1	CASSEASGDTEAFF	TGTGCCAGCAGTGAAGCTTCAGGGGACACTGAAGCTTTCTTT
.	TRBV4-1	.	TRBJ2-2	CASSQEGVRQNTGELFF	TGCGCCAGCAGCCAAGAAGGGGTACGACAGAACACCGGGGAGCTGTTTTTT
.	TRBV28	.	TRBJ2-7	CASSFLTETSYEQYF	TGTGCCAGCAGTTTTTTAACTGAAACCTCCTACGAGCAGTACTTC
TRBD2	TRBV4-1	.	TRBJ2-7	CASSPTSAEQYF	TGCGCCAGCAGCCCGACTAGCGCCGAGCAGTACTTC
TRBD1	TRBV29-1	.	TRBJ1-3	CSVLSPDRGSGNTIYF	TGCAGCGTTCTTAGCCCGGACAGGGGCTCTGGAAACACCATATATTTT
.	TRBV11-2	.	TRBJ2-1	CASSLVAGYNEQFF	TGTGCCAGCAGCTTAGTGGCAGGGTACAATGAGCAGTTCTTC